Shown below are 18 T cell receptor beta chains from a single sample sequenced in a study of T-cell memory formation after mild COVID-19. TCRdb reprocessed the 5' RACE reads with MiXCR, giving one entry per CDR3 protein. The data show over 350,000 distinct CDR3 sequences, 15% to 20% seen once. Sequences were obtained from PBMCs or a T cell subset sorted from them (not recorded which). The receptors were sampled from a man between 18 and 35 years old who had mild COVID-19 (a few samples of this study predate the infection). Cell type and time point are not known.

The chain combines TRBV12-3 or TRBV12-4 with TRBJ2-6; D remains ambiguous. This CDR3 contains 15 residues. Trimming left V 2 bases short and J 4 bases short, with 9 bases between. The chain's CDR3 is CASSLFNPGANVLTF. DNA of the CDR3: TGTGCCAGCAGTTTATTCAACCCCGGGGCCAACGTCCTGACTTTC.

This CDR3 is CASSLGGGSGNTIYF. CDR3 nucleotide sequence: TGTGCCAGCAGCTTAGGGGGAGGTTCTGGAAACACCATATATTTT. The chain carries TRBV7-2 and TRBJ1-3, with no clear D. Germline CDR1 reads SGHTA; CDR2 reads FQGNSA. This CDR3 region has 15 residues. Trimming stripped 1 base from V and 1 base from J, with 8 bases between.

The chain uses TRBV5-1 and TRBJ1-4; TRBD1 might be the D (5 bases). There are 17 residues in the CDR3. Trimming took off 4 bases at V and 0 bases at J, with 16 bases between the two ends. Germline V gives CDR1 SGHRS, CDR2 YFSETQ. CDR3 nucleotides: TGCGCCAGCAGCCCGTGGGTGGGGGAAGCAACTAATGAAAAACTGTTTTTT. It translates to CASSPWVGEATNEKLFF.

V is TRBV6-6 and J is TRBJ2-7; 7 bases are shared with TRBD2. Germline V gene data show CDR1 as MNHNY and CDR2 as SVGAGI (reference sequence). V dropped 2 bases and J dropped 1; count of bases not matched to a gene: 8. The CDR3 has 16 residues. In DNA, the CDR3 is TGTGCCAGCAGTTACGGGAGGGGCGCCCTTTCCTACGAGCAGTACTTC. This codes for CASSYGRGALSYEQYF.

The chain has TRBV20-1 and TRBJ1-6; D gene ambiguous. V gave up 5 bases and J gave up 5 bases, with 7 bases separating them. Germline V gene lookup returns CDR1 DFQATT and CDR2 SNEGSKA (reference sequence). There are 12 residues in the CDR3. The CDR3 loop reads CSAGLHNSPLHF. CDR3 coding DNA: TGCAGTGCTGGGCTCCATAATTCACCCCTCCACTTT.

This sequence joins TRBV7-2 and TRBJ2-3, with 12 positions matching TRBD2. V shed 4 bases and J 6 bases; nucleotides not matched to a gene: 8. The CDR3 extends over 16 amino acids. Germline CDR1 SGHTA, CDR2 FQGNSA. CDR3: CASSSRTSGARDTQYF. The CDR3 DNA reads TGTGCCAGCAGCTCCCGGACTAGCGGGGCCCGGGATACGCAGTATTTT. Using reference TRBV7-2 and TRBJ2-3 for the parts outside the CDR3, the full variable domain is GAGVSQSPSNKVTEKGKDVELRCDPISGHTALYWYRQSLGQGLEFLIYFQGNSAPDKSGLPSDRFSAERTGGSVSTLTIQRTQQEDSAVYLCASSSRTSGARDTQYFGPGTRLTVL.

This clonotype has a handful of counts. The rearrangement links TRBV5-1 to TRBJ1-1; D unresolved. Trimming took off 0 bases at V and 3 bases at J, with 12 bases between the two ends. The CDR3 extends over 15 amino acids. Germline assignment: CDR1 SGHRS and CDR2 YFSETQ. The CDR3 is CASSLGANGDTEAFF. The CDR3 DNA reads as TGCGCCAGCAGCTTGGGAGCCAACGGGGACACTGAAGCTTTCTTT.

The CDR3 sequence: CASSYRDGMNTEAFF. The CDR3 coding sequence is TGTGCCAGCAGTTACAGGGACGGAATGAACACTGAAGCTTTCTTT. The chain uses TRBV6-6 and TRBJ1-1, with a weak D call TRBD1 (5 bases). The CDR3 totals 15 residues. The V gene's germline CDR1 is MNHNY and CDR2 SVGAGI (reference sequence). The V and J ends lost 2 bases and 0 bases respectively, with 10 bases between them.

Only a few counts were recorded for this clonotype. The rearrangement links TRBV6-2 or TRBV6-3 to TRBJ1-2, with 7 bases that match TRBD1. The CDR3 extends over 13 amino acids. Germline lookup yields CDR1 MNHEY and CDR2 SVGEGT. V lost 6 bases and J lost 8; bases outside the gene matches: 9. CDR3 in amino acids: CASRRDSDGGYTF. CDR3 coding DNA: TGTGCCAGCAGAAGGGACAGCGATGGAGGCTACACCTTC.

This clonotype showed up just a few times. The V and J genes are TRBV5-6 and TRBJ2-3; D is possibly TRBD2 (6 bases). The germline V and J ends were trimmed by 4 bases and 4 bases, with 10 bases remaining between them. Germline CDR1 and CDR2: SGHDT and YYEEEE. The CDR3 is made up of 13 amino acids. The CDR3 bases are TGTGCCAGCAGCGAAGGAGGGGCAGATACGCAGTATTTT. Translation gives CASSEGGADTQYF.

J is TRBJ2-7 and V is TRBV12-5; TRBD2 might be the D (5 bases). The germline gives CDR1 LGHNT, CDR2 FRNRAP. This CDR3 spans 14 amino acids. V shed 7 bases and J shed 2 bases, with 15 bases lying between them. CDR3 residues: CASARNGDPYEQYF. CDR3 in DNA: TGTGCTAGTGCGCGAAACGGGGATCCCTACGAGCAGTACTTC.

The rearrangement links TRBV24-1 to TRBJ2-2, with D possibly matching TRBD1 (5 bases). Germline V gene data show CDR1 as KGHDR and CDR2 as SFDVKD. Trimming removed 10 bases from V and 7 bases from J, with 9 bases in between. This CDR3 is 11 amino acids long. The CDR3 sequence is CATGDSGELFF. CDR3 DNA: TGTGCCACTGGTGACAGCGGGGAGCTGTTTTTT.

This clonotype was recorded a few times. The CDR3 DNA sequence: TGCGCCAGCACCAGGGGGGGGGGCCCCCGCACAGATACGCAGTATTTT. As protein: CASTRGGGPRTDTQYF. This chain connects TRBV4-3 to TRBJ2-3; D may be TRBD1 or TRBD2 (7 bases each). The CDR3 sequence is 16 residues long. The ends were cut back, 7 bases at V and 1 base at J, with 18 bases in the middle. Germline lookup yields CDR1 LGHNA and CDR2 YSLEER.

This clonotype was found many times. The chain recombines TRBV4-1 with TRBJ2-1; 9 bases agree with TRBD1. The CDR3 is 17 amino acids. V was pared by 2 bases and J by 0 bases, with 5 bases of the junction left unmatched. CDR1 and CDR2 from the germline V gene are MGHRA and YSYEKL. The CDR3 loop reads CASSQHPGQGSYNEQFF. The CDR3 nucleotides are TGCGCCAGCAGCCAACATCCGGGACAGGGCTCCTACAATGAGCAGTTCTTC.

This clonotype was found many times. The chain couples TRBV5-5 to TRBJ2-5; TRBD2 aligns across 10 bases. Germline-derived CDR1 and CDR2 are SGHKS and YYEKEE (reference sequence). This CDR3 is built from 16 residues. Trimming at V came to 4 bases and at J to 4 bases, leaving 10 bases not matched to a gene. CDR3 sequence reads: CASSPAGGLARETQYF. The DNA of the CDR3 is TGTGCCAGCAGCCCCGCGGGGGGACTAGCGCGAGAGACCCAGTACTTC.

A remark on this clonotype: The DNA is left out, because the CDR3 cannot be placed on it with certainty; the CDR3 is given as TCRdb lists it. The chain has TRBV7-5 and TRBJ2-3; the table calls TRBD2, which could not be checked here. TRBV7-5 is a listed pseudogene. Ends included, the CDR3 has 18 residues. CDR3 sequence reads: CISVPGSDSPPGTDTQYF.

A few counts support this clonotype. CDR3 loop: CASSLAAGEGTEAFF. The CDR3 DNA follows: TGTGCCAGCAGCTTAGCGGCAGGGGAAGGTACTGAAGCTTTCTTT. J is TRBJ1-1 and V is TRBV7-6; D is possibly TRBD1 (6 bases). The CDR3 is 15 amino acids. Trimming left V 0 bases short and J 5 bases short, with 13 bases between. Germline CDR1 reads SGHVS; CDR2 reads FNYEAQ.

The chain joins TRBV5-1 to TRBJ1-4; TRBD1 is a possible D gene (5 bases). The germline gives CDR1 SGHRS, CDR2 YFSETQ. CDR3 length equals 13 residues. The V end lost 10 bases, the J end lost 8 bases, and 18 bases lay between the germline ends. The CDR3 region is CASGAPGVEKLFF. In DNA form, the CDR3 reads TGCGCCTCCGGGGCACCGGGGGTGGAAAAACTGTTTTTT. The whole variable domain, remainder taken from reference TRBV5-1 and TRBJ1-4, is KAGVTQTPRYLIKTRGQQVTLSCSPISGHRSVSWYQQTPGQGLQFLFEYFSETQRNKGNFPGRFSGRQFSNSRSEMNVSTLELGDSALYLCASGAPGVEKLFFGSGTQLSVL.